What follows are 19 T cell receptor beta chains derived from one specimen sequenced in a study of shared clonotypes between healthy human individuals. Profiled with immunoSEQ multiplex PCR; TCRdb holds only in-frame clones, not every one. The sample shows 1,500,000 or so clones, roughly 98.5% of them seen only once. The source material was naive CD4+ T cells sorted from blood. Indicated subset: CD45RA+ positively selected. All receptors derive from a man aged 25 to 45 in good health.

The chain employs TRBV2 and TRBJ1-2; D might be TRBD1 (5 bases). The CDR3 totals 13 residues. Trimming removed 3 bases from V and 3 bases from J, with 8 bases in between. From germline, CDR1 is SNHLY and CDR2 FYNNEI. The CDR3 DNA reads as TGTGCCAGCAGTGAGGGCAGGGACTATGGCTACACCTTC. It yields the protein CASSEGRDYGYTF.

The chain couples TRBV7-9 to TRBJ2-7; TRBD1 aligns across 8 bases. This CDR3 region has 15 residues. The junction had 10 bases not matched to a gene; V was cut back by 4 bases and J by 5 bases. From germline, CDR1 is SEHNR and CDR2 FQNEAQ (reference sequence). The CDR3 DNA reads TGTGCCAGCAGCTCATACTTGACAGGGGCCAACGAGCAGTACTTC. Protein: CASSSYLTGANEQYF.

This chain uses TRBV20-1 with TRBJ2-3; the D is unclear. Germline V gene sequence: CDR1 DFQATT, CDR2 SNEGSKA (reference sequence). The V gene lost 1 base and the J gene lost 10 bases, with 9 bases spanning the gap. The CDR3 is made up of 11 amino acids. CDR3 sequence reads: CSARGPFAQYF. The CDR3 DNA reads TGCAGTGCTAGAGGGCCCTTTGCGCAGTATTTT.

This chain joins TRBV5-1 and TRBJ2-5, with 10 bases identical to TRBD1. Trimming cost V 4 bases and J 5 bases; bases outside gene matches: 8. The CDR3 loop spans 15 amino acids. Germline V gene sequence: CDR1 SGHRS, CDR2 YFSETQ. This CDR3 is CASSQRQGAMETQYF. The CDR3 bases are TGCGCCAGCAGCCAAAGACAGGGGGCGATGGAGACCCAGTACTTC.

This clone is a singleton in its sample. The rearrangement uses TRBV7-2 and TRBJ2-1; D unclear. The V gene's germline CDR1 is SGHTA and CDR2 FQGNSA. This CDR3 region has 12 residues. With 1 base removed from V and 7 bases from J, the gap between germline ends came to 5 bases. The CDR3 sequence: CASSLVSNEQFF. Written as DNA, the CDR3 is TGTGCCAGCAGCTTAGTGAGTAATGAGCAGTTCTTC. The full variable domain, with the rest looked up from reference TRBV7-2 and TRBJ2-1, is GAGVSQSPSNKVTEKGKDVELRCDPISGHTALYWYRQSLGQGLEFLIYFQGNSAPDKSGLPSDRFSAERTGGSVSTLTIQRTQQEDSAVYLCASSLVSNEQFFGPGTRLTVL.

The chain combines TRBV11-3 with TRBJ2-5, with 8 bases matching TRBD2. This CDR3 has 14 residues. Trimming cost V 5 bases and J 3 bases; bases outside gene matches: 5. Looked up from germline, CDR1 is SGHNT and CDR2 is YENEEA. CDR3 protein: CASSRTAGEETQYF. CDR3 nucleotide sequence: TGTGCCAGCAGCCGAACAGCGGGAGAAGAGACCCAGTACTTC.

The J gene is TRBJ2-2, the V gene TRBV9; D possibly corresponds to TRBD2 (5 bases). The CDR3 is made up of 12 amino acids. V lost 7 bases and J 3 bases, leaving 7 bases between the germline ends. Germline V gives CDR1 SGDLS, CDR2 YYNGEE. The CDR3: CASARDTGELFF. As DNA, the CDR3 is TGTGCCAGCGCGAGGGACACCGGGGAGCTGTTTTTT. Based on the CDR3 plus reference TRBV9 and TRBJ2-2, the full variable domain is DSGVTQTPKHLITATGQRVTLRCSPRSGDLSVYWYQQSLDQGLQFLIQYYNGEERAKGNILERFSAQQFPDLHSELNLSSLELGDSALYFCASARDTGELFFGEGSRLTVL.

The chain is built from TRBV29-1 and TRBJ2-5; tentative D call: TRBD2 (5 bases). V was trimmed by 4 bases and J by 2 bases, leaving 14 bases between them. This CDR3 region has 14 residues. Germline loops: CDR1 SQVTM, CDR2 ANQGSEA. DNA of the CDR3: TGCAGCGTTGGGTTCCGAGCGGCACAAGAGACCCAGTACTTC. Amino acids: CSVGFRAAQETQYF.

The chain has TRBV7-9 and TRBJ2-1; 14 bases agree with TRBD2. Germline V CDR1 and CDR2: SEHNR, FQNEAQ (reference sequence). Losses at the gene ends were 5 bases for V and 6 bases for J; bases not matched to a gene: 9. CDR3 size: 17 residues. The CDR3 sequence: CASSRGGLAGGLNEQFF. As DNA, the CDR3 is TGTGCCAGCAGCCGGGGCGGACTAGCGGGAGGTCTCAATGAGCAGTTCTTC.

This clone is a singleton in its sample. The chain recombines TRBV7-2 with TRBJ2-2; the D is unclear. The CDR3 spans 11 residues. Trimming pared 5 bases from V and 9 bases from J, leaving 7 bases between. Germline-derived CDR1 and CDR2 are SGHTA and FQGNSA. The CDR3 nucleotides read TGTGCCAGCAGCGAGACGCGGGAGCTGTTTTTT. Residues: CASSETRELFF.

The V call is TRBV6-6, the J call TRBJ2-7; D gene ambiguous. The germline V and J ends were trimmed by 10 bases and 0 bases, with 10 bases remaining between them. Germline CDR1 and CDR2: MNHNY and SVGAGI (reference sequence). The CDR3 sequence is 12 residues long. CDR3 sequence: CATKAGSYEQYF. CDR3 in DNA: TGTGCCACCAAAGCAGGCTCCTACGAGCAGTACTTC.

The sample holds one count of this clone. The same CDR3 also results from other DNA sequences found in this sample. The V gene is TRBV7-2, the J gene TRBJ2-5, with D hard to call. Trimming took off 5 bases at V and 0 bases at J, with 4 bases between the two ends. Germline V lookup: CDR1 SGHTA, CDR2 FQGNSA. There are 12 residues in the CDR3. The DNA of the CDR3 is TGTGCCAGCAGCAGGTACCAAGAGACCCAGTACTTC. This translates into CASSRYQETQYF.

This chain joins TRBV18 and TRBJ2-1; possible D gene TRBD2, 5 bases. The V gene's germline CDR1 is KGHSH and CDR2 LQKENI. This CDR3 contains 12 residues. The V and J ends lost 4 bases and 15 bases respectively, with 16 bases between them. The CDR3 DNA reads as TGTGCCAGCTCACGAAATGAACTAGTATCGTTCTTC. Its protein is CASSRNELVSFF.

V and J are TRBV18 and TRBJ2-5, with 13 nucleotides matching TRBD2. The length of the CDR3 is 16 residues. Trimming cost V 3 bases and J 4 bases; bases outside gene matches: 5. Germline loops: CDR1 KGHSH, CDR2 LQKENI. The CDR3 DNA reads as TGTGCCAGCTCACCCGGACTAGCGGGAGAGGTAGAGACCCAGTACTTC. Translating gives CASSPGLAGEVETQYF.

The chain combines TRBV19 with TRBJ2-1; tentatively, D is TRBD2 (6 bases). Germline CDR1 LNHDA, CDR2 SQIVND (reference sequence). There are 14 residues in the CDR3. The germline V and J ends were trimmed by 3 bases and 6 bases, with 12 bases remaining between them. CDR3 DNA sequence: TGTGCCAGTAGTATCCGGGAGCTGGGCAATGAGCAGTTCTTC. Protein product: CASSIRELGNEQFF.

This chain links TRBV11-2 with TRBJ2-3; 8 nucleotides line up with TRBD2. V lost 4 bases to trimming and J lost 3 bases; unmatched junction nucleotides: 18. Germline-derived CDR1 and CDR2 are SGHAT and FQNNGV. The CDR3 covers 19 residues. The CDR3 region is CASSSGQRSSGSPTDTQYF. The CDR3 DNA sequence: TGTGCCAGCAGCTCAGGGCAACGGTCCAGCGGGAGCCCAACAGATACGCAGTATTTT.

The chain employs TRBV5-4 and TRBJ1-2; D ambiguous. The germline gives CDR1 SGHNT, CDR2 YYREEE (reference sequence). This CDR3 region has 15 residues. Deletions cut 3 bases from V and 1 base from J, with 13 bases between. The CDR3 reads CASSSPLRSNYGYTF. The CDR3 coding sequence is TGTGCCAGCAGCTCCCCCCTCAGGAGTAACTATGGCTACACCTTC.

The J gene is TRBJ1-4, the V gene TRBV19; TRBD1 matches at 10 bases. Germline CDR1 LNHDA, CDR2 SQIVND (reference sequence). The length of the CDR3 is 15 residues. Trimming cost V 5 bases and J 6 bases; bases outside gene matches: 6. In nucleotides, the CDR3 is TGTGCCAGTAGTGAACGGACAGGGGGTGATGAAAAACTGTTTTTT. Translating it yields CASSERTGGDEKLFF.

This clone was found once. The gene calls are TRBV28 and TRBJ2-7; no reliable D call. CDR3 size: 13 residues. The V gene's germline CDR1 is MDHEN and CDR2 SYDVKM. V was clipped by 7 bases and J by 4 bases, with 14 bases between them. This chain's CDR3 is CASKRLGIYEQYF. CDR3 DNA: TGTGCCAGCAAGCGACTGGGGATATACGAGCAGTACTTC.